One and the same sample provided the 30 T cell receptor beta chains below, sequenced in a study of blood T cells in healthy people across ages. With a J-beta primer mix and a sample-barcoded 5' primer, a second PCR ran 7 to 11 cycles. MiXCR, applied by TCRdb to the 5' RACE reads, yields one record per CDR3 protein. The data show about 1.8 million distinct CDR3 sequences, around half seen once. Sequencing was done on a sample of blood. These receptors originate from a middle-aged woman in good health.

This clonotype was seen a handful of times. The chain is built from TRBV29-1 and TRBJ1-5, with TRBD1 matching over 7 bases. The CDR3 has 13 residues. With V trimmed by 7 bases and J by 1 base, 4 bases remained unmatched. CDR1 and CDR2 (germline): SQVTM, ANQGSEA. The CDR3 loop is CSDSTGSNQPQHF. The DNA of the CDR3 is TGCAGCGATTCGACAGGGAGCAATCAGCCCCAGCATTTT.

The table lists this clonotype with a few counts. This chain links TRBV6-2 or TRBV6-3 with TRBJ2-7; unclear D gene. CDR3 length: 13 amino acids. Trimming shortened V by 10 bases and J by 4 bases, and 17 bases separated the two germline ends. Germline V lookup: CDR1 MNHEY, CDR2 SVGEGT. CDR3 sequence reads: CATSWAGAYEQYF. CDR3 nucleotides: TGTGCCACCAGCTGGGCAGGTGCTTACGAGCAGTACTTC.

V usage is TRBV28 and J usage is TRBJ2-1; weak D call: TRBD1 (5 bases). The CDR3 covers 14 residues. In germline, CDR1 is MDHEN, CDR2 SYDVKM. Trimming shortened V by 3 bases and J by 9 bases, and 15 bases separated the two germline ends. CDR3 amino acids: CASSFKGLPIEQFF. The CDR3 DNA is TGTGCCAGCAGTTTTAAGGGGCTTCCGATTGAGCAGTTCTTC.

In its sample, this clonotype was seen a few times. The V and J genes are TRBV10-3 and TRBJ2-7; tentative D call: TRBD1 (5 bases). The CDR3 is 14 residues long. CDR1 ENHRY and CDR2 SYGVKD come from the germline V gene. Trimming pared 6 bases from V and 6 bases from J, leaving 18 bases between. The CDR3 spells CAISPQAGMGEQYF. The CDR3, as DNA: TGTGCCATCAGCCCCCAAGCAGGGATGGGCGAGCAGTACTTC.

This clonotype was detected only a few times. The chain carries TRBV5-1 and TRBJ2-5, with a tentative D call TRBD2 (7 bases). The V gene's germline CDR1 is SGHRS and CDR2 YFSETQ. This CDR3 is 16 amino acids long. Trimming removed 1 base at V and 11 bases at J, with 24 bases between. The CDR3 reads CASSLSSFAGAEEQYF. The DNA of the CDR3 is TGCGCCAGCAGCTTGTCCTCCTTCGCGGGGGCCGAGGAGCAGTACTTC.

This clonotype has only a few counts. The rearrangement uses TRBV20-1 and TRBJ2-1; possible D gene TRBD2, 5 bases. The CDR3 spans 15 residues. Germline CDR1 reads DFQATT; CDR2 reads SNEGSKA (reference sequence). Trimming cost V 3 bases and J 0 bases, with 12 bases left between them. DNA of the CDR3: TGCAGTGCTAGGCGAACTACTAGCTCCTACAATGAGCAGTTCTTC. This codes for CSARRTTSSYNEQFF.

The rearrangement links TRBV20-1 to TRBJ2-3, with D possibly matching TRBD1 (6 bases). CDR3 size: 15 residues. V was trimmed by 3 bases and J by 1 base, leaving 14 bases between them. Germline loops: CDR1 DFQATT, CDR2 SNEGSKA (reference sequence). The CDR3 is CSASPWAGGTDTQYF. The CDR3 bases are TGCAGTGCTAGTCCTTGGGCAGGGGGCACAGATACGCAGTATTTT.

The DNA of the CDR3 is TGCAGTGCTAGTAGACAGGGTGAAAGTGGCTACACCTTC. Encoded protein: CSASRQGESGYTF. The J gene is TRBJ1-2, the V gene TRBV20-1, with TRBD1 matching over 7 bases. The CDR3 runs 13 residues. Germline loops: CDR1 DFQATT, CDR2 SNEGSKA (reference sequence). The J segment lost 7 bases and the V segment lost 3 bases, leaving 8 bases of the junction unmatched.

The rearrangement joins TRBV7-9 to TRBJ2-3, with 7 positions matching TRBD2. CDR1 SEHNR and CDR2 FQNEAQ come from the germline V gene (reference sequence). J lost 3 bases, V lost 6 bases, and 6 bases had no gene match. CDR3 length: 14 amino acids. The DNA of the CDR3 is TGTGCCAGCAGATCCGGACTAGTGACAGATACGCAGTATTTT. Its translation is CASRSGLVTDTQYF.

This chain uses TRBV2 with TRBJ2-5, with 8 bases that match TRBD1. The DNA end is more similar to TRBJ2-4, so the J call may be wrong. Germline-derived CDR1 and CDR2 are SNHLY and FYNNEI. This CDR3 is 16 amino acids long. CDR3 sequence: CASRADRVLAKNIQYF. CDR3 sequence (DNA): TGTGCCAGCAGGGCGGACAGGGTACTAGCCAAAAACATTCAGTACTTC.

The chain uses TRBV6-6 and TRBJ2-4; 8 bases are shared with TRBD1. With 7 bases clipped from V and 3 bases from J, the junction kept 8 bases outside the gene matches. The CDR3 is 15 amino acids. Germline V lookup: CDR1 MNHNY, CDR2 SVGAGI (reference sequence). CDR3 sequence: CASKDRVVLKNIQYF. The CDR3, as DNA: TGTGCCAGCAAGGACAGGGTTGTCCTCAAAAACATTCAGTACTTC.

In its sample, this clonotype was seen once. The chain links TRBV20-1 to TRBJ1-2; the D is unclear. The CDR3 has 13 amino acids. Deletions cut 1 base from V and 10 bases from J, with 16 bases between. Germline V lookup: CDR1 DFQATT, CDR2 SNEGSKA (reference sequence). DNA of the CDR3: TGCAGTGCTAGAGGGGGTAGGGCAAACGACTACACCTTC. As protein: CSARGGRANDYTF.

The V call is TRBV27, the J call TRBJ2-3; D perhaps matches TRBD2 (6 bases). The CDR3 covers 14 residues. The V end lost 7 bases, the J end lost 1 base, and 12 bases lay between the germline ends. Germline-derived CDR1 and CDR2 are MNHEY and SMNVEV (reference sequence). The CDR3 loop is CASKRAGRTDTQYF. The CDR3 DNA is TGTGCCAGCAAAAGAGCGGGCCGCACAGATACGCAGTATTTT.

The V gene is TRBV5-1, the J gene TRBJ2-1; 10 bases match TRBD1. The CDR3 runs to 17 residues. V was clipped by 5 bases and J by 0 bases; unmatched bases: 8. CDR1 and CDR2 from the germline V gene are SGHRS and YFSETQ. The CDR3 DNA follows: TGCGCCAGCAGGAGGACAGGGGGGGCCAGCTCCTACAATGAGCAGTTCTTC. It encodes CASRRTGGASSYNEQFF.

The genes are TRBV13 and TRBJ2-7, with TRBD1 matching over 9 bases. This CDR3 is built from 14 residues. Trimming took 4 bases from V and 6 from J; bases not matched to a gene: 7. Germline CDR1 is PRHDT and CDR2 is FYEKMQ (reference sequence). This CDR3 is CASSSGQGLTEQYF. CDR3 DNA sequence: TGTGCCAGCAGCTCGGGACAGGGTCTTACCGAGCAGTACTTC.

This clonotype was observed a few times. The rearrangement joins TRBV29-1 to TRBJ2-1, with D hard to call. CDR3 length: 15 residues. Germline CDR1 SQVTM, CDR2 ANQGSEA. The V gene lost 3 bases and the J gene lost 0 bases, with 12 bases spanning the gap. The CDR3 loop is CSVDAVGGSYNEQFF. For the CDR3, the DNA is TGCAGCGTTGATGCGGTGGGTGGCTCCTACAATGAGCAGTTCTTC.

The V and J genes are TRBV7-2 and TRBJ2-7, with D unresolved. From germline, CDR1 is SGHTA and CDR2 FQGNSA. Between the trimmed V and J ends, which lost 5 bases and 10 bases, there was a span of 12 bases. The CDR3 has 11 amino acids. The CDR3 sequence: CASSTTNTQYF. The CDR3 DNA reads as TGTGCCAGCAGCACGACCAATACCCAGTACTTC. The full variable domain, completed using reference TRBV7-2 and TRBJ2-7, is GAGVSQSPSNKVTEKGKDVELRCDPISGHTALYWYRQSLGQGLEFLIYFQGNSAPDKSGLPSDRFSAERTGGSVSTLTIQRTQQEDSAVYLCASSTTNTQYFGPGTRLTVT.

A few counts support this clonotype. V usage is TRBV10-3 and J usage is TRBJ2-4; 12 bases fit TRBD2. Germline CDR1 reads ENHRY; CDR2 reads SYGVKD. After removal of 2 bases from V and 7 bases from J, the junction contained 6 bases not matched to a gene. This CDR3 is built from 16 residues. CDR3: CAISEASGGARNIQYF. The CDR3 bases are TGTGCCATCAGTGAGGCTAGCGGGGGGGCGCGTAACATTCAGTACTTC.

This clonotype has more than one count but fewer than ten. This chain uses TRBV7-2 with TRBJ2-5, with D possibly matching TRBD2 (5 bases). Germline assignment: CDR1 SGHTA and CDR2 FQGNSA. This CDR3 has 14 amino acids. Trimming left V 6 bases short and J 4 bases short, with 15 bases between. DNA for the CDR3: TGTGCCAGCAGGCTTACACGGGGATCAGAGACCCAGTACTTC. Amino acids: CASRLTRGSETQYF.

This clonotype was seen only once. This chain links TRBV7-2 with TRBJ1-1; 8 bases line up with TRBD1. CDR3 length: 15 residues. Looked up from germline, CDR1 is SGHTA and CDR2 is FQGNSA. Unmatched junction bases numbered 6, after V lost 5 bases and J lost 1 base. As DNA, the CDR3 is TGTGCCAGCAGCACCCAACAGGGGGGGAACACTGAAGCTTTCTTT. Its translation: CASSTQQGGNTEAFF.

The chain recombines TRBV24-1 with TRBJ2-5; TRBD1 is a possible D gene (7 bases). The tail of the sequence fits TRBJ2-7 better, so the J call may be wrong. CDR1 and CDR2 (germline): KGHDR, SFDVKD. CDR3 size: 16 residues. For the CDR3, the DNA is TGTGCCACCAGTGATCGGGGGACAGCTACTATATACGAGCAGTACTTC. Translated: CATSDRGTATIYEQYF.

V and J are TRBV20-1 and TRBJ2-5; 14 positions match TRBD2. The CDR3 is 16 amino acids. J lost 1 base, V lost 0 bases, and 1 base had no gene match. Germline assignment: CDR1 DFQATT and CDR2 SNEGSKA (reference sequence). The CDR3 bases are TGCAGTGCTAGAGAGGGACTAGCGGGGGCCCAAGAGACCCAGTACTTC. Encoded protein: CSAREGLAGAQETQYF.

V usage is TRBV7-2 and J usage is TRBJ1-2, with D tentatively TRBD1 (5 bases). The V end was cut by 4 bases, the J end by 7 bases, with 16 bases between. Germline assignment: CDR1 SGHTA and CDR2 FQGNSA. The CDR3 length is 14 residues. CDR3 in amino acids: CASSSQVPLSGYTF. The CDR3 DNA reads as TGTGCCAGCAGCTCACAGGTTCCGTTAAGTGGCTACACCTTC. The whole variable domain, filled in from reference TRBV7-2 and TRBJ1-2, reads GAGVSQSPSNKVTEKGKDVELRCDPISGHTALYWYRQSLGQGLEFLIYFQGNSAPDKSGLPSDRFSAERTGGSVSTLTIQRTQQEDSAVYLCASSSQVPLSGYTFGSGTRLTVV.

A few counts support this clonotype. V gene TRBV27 combines with J gene TRBJ2-5, with a tentative D call TRBD2 (5 bases). CDR1 is MNHEY, CDR2 SMNVEV, per germline (reference sequence). The CDR3 sequence is 13 residues long. V was shortened by 3 bases and J by 4 bases, with 9 bases between the two germline ends. CDR3 sequence (DNA): TGTGCCAGCAGTTTTACGGGGTCAGAGACCCAGTACTTC. Protein product: CASSFTGSETQYF.

The chain is built from TRBV27 and TRBJ2-7; D perhaps matches TRBD1 (7 bases). Germline V gene data show CDR1 as MNHEY and CDR2 as SMNVEV (reference sequence). V was trimmed by 6 bases and J by 0 bases, leaving 15 bases between them. CDR3 length: 15 amino acids. The CDR3 sequence is CASSLQGGSSYEQYF. Here the CDR3 DNA reads TGTGCCAGCAGCCTCCAGGGGGGCAGCTCCTACGAGCAGTACTTC.

This clonotype has only one observation. At one boundary the junction diverges from the germline segment, which might be a read error. This chain joins TRBV6-2 or TRBV6-3 and TRBJ2-4; D might be TRBD1 (6 bases). The J call is uncertain, as TRBJ2-7 better fits the DNA end. Germline CDR1 MNHEY, CDR2 SVGEGT. CDR3 size: 17 residues. The CDR3 loop reads CASSSPPQGLATYEQYF. The CDR3 DNA reads TGCGCCAGCAGTTCGCCACCACAGGGCTTAGCGACCTACGAGCAGTACTTC.

The chain has TRBV7-2 and TRBJ1-1, with D possibly TRBD1 on 5 matching bases. V was trimmed by 1 base and J by 5 bases, leaving 11 bases between them. Per germline, CDR1 SGHTA and CDR2 FQGNSA. The CDR3 totals 14 residues. CDR3 DNA sequence: TGTGCCAGCAGCTTAGTATACAGGTCAACTGAAGCTTTCTTT. It yields the protein CASSLVYRSTEAFF.

Only a few counts were recorded for this clonotype. CDR3: CASSLADLGAQETQYF. The CDR3 bases are TGTGCCAGCAGTTTGGCGGACTTAGGGGCCCAAGAGACCCAGTACTTC. The chain recombines TRBV28 with TRBJ2-5; possibly TRBD1 or TRBD2 for D (5 bases each). Trimming took off 3 bases at V and 1 base at J, with 15 bases between the two ends. The germline CDR1 and CDR2 sequences are MDHEN and SYDVKM. This CDR3 spans 16 amino acids.

The chain is built from TRBV7-2 and TRBJ2-3; 8 bases align to TRBD2. This CDR3 is built from 16 residues. V gave up 6 bases and J gave up 1 base; unmatched junction bases: 9. Looked up from germline, CDR1 is SGHTA and CDR2 is FQGNSA. Here the CDR3 reads CASRYRGGLRTDTQYF. The CDR3 DNA is TGTGCCAGCAGGTATCGGGGGGGCCTCCGCACAGATACGCAGTATTTT.

This clonotype has ten or more counts. The chain recombines TRBV4-1 with TRBJ2-7; D gene uncertain. The germline CDR1 and CDR2 sequences are MGHRA and YSYEKL. The V end lost 2 bases, the J end lost 2 bases, and 10 bases lay between the germline ends. CDR3 length: 14 amino acids. The CDR3 DNA reads as TGCGCCAGCAGCCAATCGAGCCAGACCTACGAGCAGTACTTC. This gives the protein CASSQSSQTYEQYF.